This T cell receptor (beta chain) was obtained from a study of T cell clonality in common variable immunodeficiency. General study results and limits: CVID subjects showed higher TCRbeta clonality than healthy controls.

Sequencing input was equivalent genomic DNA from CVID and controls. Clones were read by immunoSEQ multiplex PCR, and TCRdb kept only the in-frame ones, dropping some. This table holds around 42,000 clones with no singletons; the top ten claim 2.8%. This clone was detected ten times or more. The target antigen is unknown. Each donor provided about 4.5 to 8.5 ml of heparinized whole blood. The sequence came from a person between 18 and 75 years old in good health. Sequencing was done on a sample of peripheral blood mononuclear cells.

The CDR3 sequence is CSARDWTSHNEQFF. The part of the CDR3 DNA that was read is TGCAGTGCTAGAGATTGGACTTCCCACAATGAG. This chain links TRBV20-1 with TRBJ2-1, with D possibly TRBD2 on 5 matching bases. With the read ending 3 residues before the CDR3 end, the germline J gene is used to fill in that end. This CDR3 is 14 amino acids long. The V gene's germline CDR1 is DFQATT and CDR2 SNEGSKA (reference sequence). V was cut by 0 bases and J by 5 bases, with 11 bases left in between.